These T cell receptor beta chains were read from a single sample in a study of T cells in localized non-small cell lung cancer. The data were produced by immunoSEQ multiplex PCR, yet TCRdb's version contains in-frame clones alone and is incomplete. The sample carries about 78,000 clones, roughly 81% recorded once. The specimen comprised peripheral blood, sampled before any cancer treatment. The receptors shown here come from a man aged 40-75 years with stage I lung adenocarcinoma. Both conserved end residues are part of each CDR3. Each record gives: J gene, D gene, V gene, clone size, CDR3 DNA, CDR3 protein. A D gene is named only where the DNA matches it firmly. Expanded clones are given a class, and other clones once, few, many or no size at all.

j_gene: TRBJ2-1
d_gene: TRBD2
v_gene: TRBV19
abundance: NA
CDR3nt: TGTGCCAGTAGTCCCCGGGGAGCGGGGGGAACCAATGAGCAGTTCTTC
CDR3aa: CASSPRGAGGTNEQFF

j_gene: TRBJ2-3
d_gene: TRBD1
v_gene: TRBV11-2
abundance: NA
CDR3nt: TGTGCCAGCAGACCAGCCGGGACAGGGCACACAGATACGCAGTATTTT
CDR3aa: CASRPAGTGHTDTQYF

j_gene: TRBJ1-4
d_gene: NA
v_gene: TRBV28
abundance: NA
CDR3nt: TGTGCCAGCAGTTTATCCGGGGGTGAAAAACTGTTTTTT
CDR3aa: CASSLSGGEKLFF

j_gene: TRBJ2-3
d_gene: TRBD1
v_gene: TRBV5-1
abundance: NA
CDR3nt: TGCGCCAGCAGCTTCGGACAGGTTAGCACAGATACGCAGTATTTT
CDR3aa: CASSFGQVSTDTQYF

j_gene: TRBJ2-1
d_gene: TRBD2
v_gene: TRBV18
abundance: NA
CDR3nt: TGTGCCAGCTCACCACCGTCTAGCGGAGGCAGGGCCGGGCTCGATGAGCAGTTCTTC
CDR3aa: CASSPPSSGGRAGLDEQFF

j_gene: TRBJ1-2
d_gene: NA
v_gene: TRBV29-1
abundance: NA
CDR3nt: TGCAGCGTTGAAGAACAGGGCTCCTACGGCTACACCTTC
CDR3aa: CSVEEQGSYGYTF

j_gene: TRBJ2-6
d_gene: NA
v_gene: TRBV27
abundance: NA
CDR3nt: TGTGCCAGCAGCCCATGGGTCTCTTCTGGGGCCAACGTCCTGACTTTC
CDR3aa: CASSPWVSSGANVLTF

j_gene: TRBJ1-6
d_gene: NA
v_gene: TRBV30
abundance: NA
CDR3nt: TGTGCCTGGAGTCAACAGGGCCTCTATAATTCACCCCTCCACTTT
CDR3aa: CAWSQQGLYNSPLHF

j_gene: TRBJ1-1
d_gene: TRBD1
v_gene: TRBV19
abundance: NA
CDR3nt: TGTGCCAGTAGTAAGAACCTAGGACAGGTGAACACTGAAGCTTTCTTT
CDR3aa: CASSKNLGQVNTEAFF

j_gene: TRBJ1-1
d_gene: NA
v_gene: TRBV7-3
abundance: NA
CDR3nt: TGTGCCAGCGGTGGAAAGAACACTGAAGCTTTCTTT
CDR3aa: CASGGKNTEAFF

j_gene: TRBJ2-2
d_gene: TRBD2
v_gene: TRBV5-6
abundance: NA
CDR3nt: TGTGCCAGCAGCTGGGCGGGGGCCGGGGAGCTGTTTTTT
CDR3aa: CASSWAGAGELFF

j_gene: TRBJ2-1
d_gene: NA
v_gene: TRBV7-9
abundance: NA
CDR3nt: TGTGCCAGCAGCCCCGGCTATTCGAGGCCCCGCGATGAGCAGTTCTTC
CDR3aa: CASSPGYSRPRDEQFF

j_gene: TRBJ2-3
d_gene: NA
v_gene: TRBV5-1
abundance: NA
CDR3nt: TGCGCCAGCAGCTCGCCGTCCGGGGTCACAGATACGCAGTATTTT
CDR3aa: CASSSPSGVTDTQYF

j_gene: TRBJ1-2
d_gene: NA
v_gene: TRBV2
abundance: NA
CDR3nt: TGTGCCAGCAGTGAAACCGCCCTAGGGCCCTATGGCTACACCTTC
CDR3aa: CASSETALGPYGYTF

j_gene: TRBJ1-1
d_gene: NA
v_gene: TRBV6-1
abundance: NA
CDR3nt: TGTGCCAGCAGCCTCCAAGGGAGGGCGAACACTGAAGCTTTCTTT
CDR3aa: CASSLQGRANTEAFF

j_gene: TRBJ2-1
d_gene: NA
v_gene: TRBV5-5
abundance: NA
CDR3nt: TGTGCCAGCAGCTTGGGTTGGAGGGAGCAGTTCTTC
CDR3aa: CASSLGWREQFF

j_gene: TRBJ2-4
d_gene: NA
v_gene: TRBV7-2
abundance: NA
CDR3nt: TGTGCCAGCAGTCCCCTAACTCAGGCAGACATTCAGTACTTC
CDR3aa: CASSPLTQADIQYF

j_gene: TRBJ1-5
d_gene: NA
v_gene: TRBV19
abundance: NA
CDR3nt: TGTGCCAGTAGTGTTCTGGGTATGGCAAGCAATCAGCCCCAGCATTTT
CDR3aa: CASSVLGMASNQPQHF

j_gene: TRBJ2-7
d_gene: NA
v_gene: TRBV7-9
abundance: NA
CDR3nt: TGTGCCAGCAGCTTAGGAGGTCCGGCCACGCACGAGCAGTACTTC
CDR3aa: CASSLGGPATHEQYF

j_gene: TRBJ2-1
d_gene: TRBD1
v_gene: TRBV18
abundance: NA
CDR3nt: TGTGCCAGCTCACCACCGGGACAGGGGAGCAATGAGCAGTTCTTC
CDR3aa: CASSPPGQGSNEQFF

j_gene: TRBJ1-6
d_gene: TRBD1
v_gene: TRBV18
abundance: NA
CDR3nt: TGTGCCAGCTCACCAGGGACAGGGGCTTATTCACCCCTCCACTTT
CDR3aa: CASSPGTGAYSPLHF

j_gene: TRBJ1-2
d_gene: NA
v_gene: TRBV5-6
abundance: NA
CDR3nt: TGTGCCAGCAGCTCAATGGGTGCGGGCTACACCTTC
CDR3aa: CASSSMGAGYTF

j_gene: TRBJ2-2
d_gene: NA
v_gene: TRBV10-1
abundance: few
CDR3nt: TGCGCCAGCACCTTACTATACATTCCCGCGAACACCGGGGAGCTGTTTTTT
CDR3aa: CASTLLYIPANTGELFF

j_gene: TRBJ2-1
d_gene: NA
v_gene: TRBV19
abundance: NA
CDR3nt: TGTGCCAGTAGTATAGAGAGGGCGGGGAATGAGCAGTTCTTC
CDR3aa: CASSIERAGNEQFF

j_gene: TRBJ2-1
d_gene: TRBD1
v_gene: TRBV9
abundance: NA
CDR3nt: TGTGCCAGCAGCGTCCCGACAGGGTTCCCTGAGCAGTTCTTC
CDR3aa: CASSVPTGFPEQFF

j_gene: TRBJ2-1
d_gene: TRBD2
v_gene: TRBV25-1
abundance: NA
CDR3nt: TGTGCCAGCAGTAAGACTAGCGGGAGGGTGCGCAATGAGCAGTTCTTC
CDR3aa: CASSKTSGRVRNEQFF

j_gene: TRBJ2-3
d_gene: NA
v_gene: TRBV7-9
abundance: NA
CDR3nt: TGTGCCAGCAGCTTAGGGCAGGGCACAGATACGCAGTATTTT
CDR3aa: CASSLGQGTDTQYF

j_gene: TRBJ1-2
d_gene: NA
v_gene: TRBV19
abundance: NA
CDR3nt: TGTGCCAGTAGTATGCCAGGGACCATCCCCTATGGCTACACCTTC
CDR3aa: CASSMPGTIPYGYTF

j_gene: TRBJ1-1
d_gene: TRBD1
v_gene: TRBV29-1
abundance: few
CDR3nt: TGCAGCGTGCACAGGGGGGTTAACACTGAAGCTTTCTTT
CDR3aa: CSVHRGVNTEAFF

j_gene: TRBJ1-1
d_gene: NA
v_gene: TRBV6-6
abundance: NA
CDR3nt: TGTGCCAGCAGCTACCTAACCAGTAACACTGAAGCTTTCTTT
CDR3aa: CASSYLTSNTEAFF

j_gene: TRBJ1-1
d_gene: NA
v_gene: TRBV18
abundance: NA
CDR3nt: TGTGCCAGCTCACCTAAAAGGGGCAGGAACACTGAAGCTTTCTTT
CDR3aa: CASSPKRGRNTEAFF

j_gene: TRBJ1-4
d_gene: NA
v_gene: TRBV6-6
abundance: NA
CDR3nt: TGTGCCACCCGACACCTCGGGGGTGAAAAACTGTTTTTT
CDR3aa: CATRHLGGEKLFF

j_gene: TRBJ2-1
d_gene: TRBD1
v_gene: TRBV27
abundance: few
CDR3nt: TGTGCCAGCAGTTACCTACCGACAGGGTACAATGAGCAGTTCTTC
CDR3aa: CASSYLPTGYNEQFF

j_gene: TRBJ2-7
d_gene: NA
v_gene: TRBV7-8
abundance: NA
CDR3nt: TGTGCCAGCAGCTTCGATTGGTACGAGCAGTACTTC
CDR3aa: CASSFDWYEQYF

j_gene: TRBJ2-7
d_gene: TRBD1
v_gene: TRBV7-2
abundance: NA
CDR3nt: TGTGCCAGCAGCTTAGGGGGGACAGGCTTCTACGAGCAGTACTTC
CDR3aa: CASSLGGTGFYEQYF

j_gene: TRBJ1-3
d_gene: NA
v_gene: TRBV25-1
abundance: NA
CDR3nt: TGTGCCAGCATTGGCTGGGGTGGAAACACCATATATTTT
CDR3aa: CASIGWGGNTIYF

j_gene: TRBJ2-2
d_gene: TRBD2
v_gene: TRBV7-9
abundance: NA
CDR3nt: TGTGCCAGCAGTTTTGGGACTAGCTCAAGAAACACCGGGGAGCTGTTTTTT
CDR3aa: CASSFGTSSRNTGELFF

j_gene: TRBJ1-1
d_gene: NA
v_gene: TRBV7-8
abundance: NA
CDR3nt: TGTGCCAGCAGCTCCTCTCTCCGGGACAACACTGAAGCTTTCTTT
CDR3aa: CASSSSLRDNTEAFF

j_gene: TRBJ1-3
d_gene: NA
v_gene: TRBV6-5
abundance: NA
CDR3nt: TGTGCCAGCAGCCTTAGGTGGAGCTCTGGAAACACCATATATTTT
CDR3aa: CASSLRWSSGNTIYF

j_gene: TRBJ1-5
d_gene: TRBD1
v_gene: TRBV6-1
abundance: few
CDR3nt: TGTGCCAGCAGTGAAATGACAGGGGCCCGGCCCCAGCATTTT
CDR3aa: CASSEMTGARPQHF

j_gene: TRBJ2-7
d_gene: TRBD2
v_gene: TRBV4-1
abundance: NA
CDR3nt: TGCGCCAGCAGCCAATCTCTAGCGGGAGTTGGTTACGAGCAGTACTTC
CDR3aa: CASSQSLAGVGYEQYF

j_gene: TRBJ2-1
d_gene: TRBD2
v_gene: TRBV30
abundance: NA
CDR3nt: TGTGCCTGGAGTGCACCTCCCCAGCGGGGAGTCAATGAGCAGTTCTTC
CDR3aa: CAWSAPPQRGVNEQFF

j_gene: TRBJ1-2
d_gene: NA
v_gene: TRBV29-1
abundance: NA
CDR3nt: TGCAGCGTAGAACAGGGCCCAAGGTTAGGTGGCTACACCTTC
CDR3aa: CSVEQGPRLGGYTF

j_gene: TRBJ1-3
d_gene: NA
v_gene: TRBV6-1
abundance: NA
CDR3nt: TGTGCCAGCAGTCAAGGGGCCAAGGATTCGGTCAACACCATATATTTT
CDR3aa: CASSQGAKDSVNTIYF

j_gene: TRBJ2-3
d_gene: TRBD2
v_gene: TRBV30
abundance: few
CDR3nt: TGTGCCTGGAGTTCCGGGACTAGCGGGGGGGTAGATACGCAGTATTTT
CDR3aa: CAWSSGTSGGVDTQYF

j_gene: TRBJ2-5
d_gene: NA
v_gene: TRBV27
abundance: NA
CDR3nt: TGTGCCAGCAGTCCCCCCCGGACCCAGTACTTC
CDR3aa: CASSPPRTQYF

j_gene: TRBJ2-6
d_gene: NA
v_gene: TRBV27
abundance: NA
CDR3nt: TGTGCCAGCAGTTTCTCAGCGACCGGGGCCAACGTCCTGACTTTC
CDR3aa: CASSFSATGANVLTF

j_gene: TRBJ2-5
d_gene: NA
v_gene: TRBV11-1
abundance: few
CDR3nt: TGTGCCAGCAGCTCTATACAGGGCGGGCAAGAGACCCAGTACTTC
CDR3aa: CASSSIQGGQETQYF

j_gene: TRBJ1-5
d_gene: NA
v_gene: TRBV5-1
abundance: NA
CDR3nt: TGCGCCAGCAGCAGGGATGGACAGAATAGCAATCAGCCCCAGCATTTT
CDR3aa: CASSRDGQNSNQPQHF

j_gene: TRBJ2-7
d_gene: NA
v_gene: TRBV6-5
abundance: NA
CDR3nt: TGTGCCAGCCCCCAGAATCGACACGAGCAGTACTTC
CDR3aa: CASPQNRHEQYF

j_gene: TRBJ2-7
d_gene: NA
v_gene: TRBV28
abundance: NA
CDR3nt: TGTGCCAGCAGTTTTTTCCGGGACGCAGGGGAGCAGTACTTC
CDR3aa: CASSFFRDAGEQYF

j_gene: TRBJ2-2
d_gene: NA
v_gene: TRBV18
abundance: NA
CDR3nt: TGTGCCAGCTCACCACGATCGGGGAACACCGGGGAGCTGTTTTTT
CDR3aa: CASSPRSGNTGELFF

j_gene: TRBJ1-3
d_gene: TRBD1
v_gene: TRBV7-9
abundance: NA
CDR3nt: TGTGCCAGCAGCTTATGGACAGGGGGCAAGAACACCATATATTTT
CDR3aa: CASSLWTGGKNTIYF

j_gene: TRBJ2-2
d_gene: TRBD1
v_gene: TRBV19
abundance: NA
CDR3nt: TGTGCCACCAAAGACCGGGACAGGGGGCGCTTTTCGAACACCGGGGAGCTGTTTTTT
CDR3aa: CATKDRDRGRFSNTGELFF

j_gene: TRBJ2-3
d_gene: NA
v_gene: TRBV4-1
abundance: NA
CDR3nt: TGCGCCAGCAGCCAAGGTAGCACAGATACGCAGTATTTT
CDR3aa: CASSQGSTDTQYF

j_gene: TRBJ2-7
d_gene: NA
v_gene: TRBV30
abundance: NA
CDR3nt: TGTGCCTGGACCAGCCCGGGGGTTGACGGGACTCCACTCTACGAGCAGTACTTC
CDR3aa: CAWTSPGVDGTPLYEQYF

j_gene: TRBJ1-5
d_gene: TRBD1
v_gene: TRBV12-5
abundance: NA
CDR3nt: TGTGCTAGTGGTCTCACAGGGGGCAGCAATCAGCCCCAGCATTTT
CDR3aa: CASGLTGGSNQPQHF

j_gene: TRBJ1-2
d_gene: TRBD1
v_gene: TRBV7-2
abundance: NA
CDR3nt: TGTGCCAGCAGATTGACAGGGGCCTATGGCTACACCTTC
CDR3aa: CASRLTGAYGYTF

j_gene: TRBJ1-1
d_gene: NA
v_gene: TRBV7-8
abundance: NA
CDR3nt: TGTGCCAGCAGCCCTACTCGGACAGAAGGAACTGAAGCTTTCTTT
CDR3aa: CASSPTRTEGTEAFF